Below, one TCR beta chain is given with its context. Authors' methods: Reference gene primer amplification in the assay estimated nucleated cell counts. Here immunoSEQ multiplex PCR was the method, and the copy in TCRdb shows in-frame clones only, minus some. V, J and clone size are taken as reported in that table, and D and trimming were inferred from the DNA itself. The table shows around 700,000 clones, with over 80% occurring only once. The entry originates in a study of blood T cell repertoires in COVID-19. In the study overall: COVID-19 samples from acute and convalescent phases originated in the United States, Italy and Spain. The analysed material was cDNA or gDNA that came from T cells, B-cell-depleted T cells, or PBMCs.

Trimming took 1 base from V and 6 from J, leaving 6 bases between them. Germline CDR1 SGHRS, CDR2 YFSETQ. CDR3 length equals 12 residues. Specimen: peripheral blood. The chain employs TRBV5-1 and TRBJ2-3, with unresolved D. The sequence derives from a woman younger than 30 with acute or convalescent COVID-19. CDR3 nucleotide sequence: TGCGCCAGCAGCTTGACCCAGGATACGCAGTATTTT. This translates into CASSLTQDTQYF.